Presented here are 29 T cell receptor beta chains from one specimen sequenced in a study of OX40 agonist ivuxolimab in advanced cancers. The protocol was immunoSEQ multiplex PCR, while the TCRdb copy is restricted to in-frame clones and leaves out a portion. In the table there are under 25,000 clones, over 70% of which are singletons. The source material was CD4+ or CD8+ T cells sorted from blood, sampled in a trial of the OX40 agonist ivuxolimab. These receptors were taken from an adult with an advanced solid tumor such as melanoma, head and neck, liver or kidney cancer.

The V gene is TRBV4-1, the J gene TRBJ2-7; TRBD1 agrees at 9 bases. The CDR3 runs to 17 residues. J lost 1 base, V lost 0 bases, and 7 bases had no gene match. The germline V gene encodes CDR1 MGHRA and CDR2 YSYEKL. DNA of the CDR3: TGCGCCAGCAGCCAAGAACCCCCGGGACAGGGTTCCTACGAGCAGTACTTC. This encodes CASSQEPPGQGSYEQYF.

This rearrangement joins TRBV5-1 to TRBJ1-4; D is ambiguous. This CDR3 spans 16 amino acids. Germline V gene data show CDR1 as SGHRS and CDR2 as YFSETQ. Trimming removed 5 bases at V and 0 bases at J, with 14 bases between. The CDR3 loop is CASRSRDTATNEKLFF. CDR3 DNA: TGCGCCAGCAGATCCCGAGATACAGCAACTAATGAAAAACTGTTTTTT.

This sequence joins TRBV11-3 and TRBJ1-1; 8 nucleotides agree with TRBD1. Germline CDR1 reads SGHNT; CDR2 reads YENEEA. The CDR3 sequence is 14 residues long. Trimming at V came to 5 bases and at J to 5 bases, leaving 7 bases not matched to a gene. The CDR3 DNA reads as TGTGCCAGCAGCCCCGGACAGGGAGGAACTGAAGCTTTCTTT. It is translated as CASSPGQGGTEAFF.

The chain has TRBV11-2 and TRBJ2-2; D perhaps matches TRBD1 (5 bases). Germline-derived CDR1 and CDR2 are SGHAT and FQNNGV. The ends were cut back, 1 base at V and 3 bases at J, with 12 bases in the middle. This CDR3 has 16 amino acids. The CDR3 DNA sequence: TGTGCCAGCAGCTTAGTAGGGGAATGGGACACCGGGGAGCTGTTTTTT. Translated, it gives CASSLVGEWDTGELFF.

The V call is TRBV29-1, the J call TRBJ1-1; 8 nucleotides line up with TRBD1. V was pared by 7 bases and J by 6 bases, with 10 bases of the junction left unmatched. Germline V gives CDR1 SQVTM, CDR2 ANQGSEA. This CDR3 comprises 13 residues. The CDR3 loop reads CSAKGQGIAEAFF. DNA for the CDR3: TGCAGCGCCAAAGGACAGGGAATAGCTGAAGCTTTCTTT.

The J gene is TRBJ1-4, the V gene TRBV2, with D possibly TRBD1 on 5 matching bases. V lost 0 bases to trimming and J lost 6 bases, with 14 bases between them. The CDR3 is made up of 16 amino acids. Germline-derived CDR1 and CDR2 are SNHLY and FYNNEI. CDR3 sequence: CASSEASHGGHEKLFF. In nucleotides, the CDR3 is TGTGCCAGCAGTGAAGCTTCTCATGGGGGACATGAAAAACTGTTTTTT.

V gene TRBV10-3 combines with J gene TRBJ1-4; perhaps TRBD1 as D (5 bases). Trimming took off 11 bases at V and 5 bases at J, with 12 bases between the two ends. CDR3 length: 12 amino acids. Germline CDR1 ENHRY, CDR2 SYGVKD. The CDR3 coding sequence is TGTGCCGCGGGGGGTGGGAATGAAAAACTGTTTTTT. Translated, it gives CAAGGGNEKLFF.

This sequence joins TRBV6-4 and TRBJ2-2, with D perhaps TRBD2 (5 bases). The V end lost 7 bases, the J end lost 1 base, and 10 bases lay between the germline ends. Per the germline V gene, CDR1 is MRHNA and CDR2 is SNTAGT. The CDR3 is made up of 14 amino acids. CDR3 DNA sequence: TGTGCCAGCATGAGGGCCCTGAACACCGGGGAGCTGTTTTTT. Translated: CASMRALNTGELFF.

The rearrangement joins TRBV19 to TRBJ2-5, with 9 bases lining up with TRBD2. The germline gives CDR1 LNHDA, CDR2 SQIVND (reference sequence). V trimming: 5 bases; J trimming: 4 bases; junction bases outside the gene matches: 11. This CDR3 is 16 amino acids long. CDR3 protein: CASSPSRGGGVETQYF. Written as DNA, the CDR3 is TGTGCCAGTAGTCCTTCGCGGGGGGGCGGAGTAGAGACCCAGTACTTC.

This chain uses TRBV19 with TRBJ2-5; 8 bases match TRBD2. This CDR3 region has 13 residues. CDR1 is LNHDA and CDR2 is SQIVND in the germline V gene (reference sequence). Germline trimming cut 10 bases from V and 1 base from J; bases unmatched to any gene: 5. CDR3 sequence (DNA): TGTGCCACCGGGAGGGTAGCCCAAGAGACCCAGTACTTC. Residues: CATGRVAQETQYF.

The chain uses TRBV5-1 and TRBJ2-7; the D is unclear. V was pared by 0 bases and J by 4 bases, with 5 bases between. Looked up from germline, CDR1 is SGHRS and CDR2 is YFSETQ. The CDR3 has 12 amino acids. The CDR3 region has the DNA TGCGCCAGCAGCTTGGGGGGTTACGAGCAGTACTTC. It translates to CASSLGGYEQYF.

This clone has a handful of counts. J is TRBJ2-7 and V is TRBV7-3, with D unclear. CDR1 SGHTA and CDR2 FQGTGA come from the germline V gene. The CDR3 consists of 16 residues. Trimming stripped 2 bases from V and 2 bases from J, with 16 bases between. The CDR3 is CASSLEFSQSPYEQYF. The CDR3 DNA follows: TGTGCCAGCAGCTTAGAGTTTAGTCAATCCCCCTACGAGCAGTACTTC. The full variable domain, in which reference TRBV7-3 and TRBJ2-7 provide the parts outside the CDR3, is GAGVSQTPSNKVTEKGKYVELRCDPISGHTALYWYRQSLGQGPEFLIYFQGTGAADDSGLPNDRFFAVRPEGSVSTLKIQRTERGDSAVYLCASSLEFSQSPYEQYFGPGTRLTVT.

The chain recombines TRBV28 with TRBJ1-1; D possibly corresponds to TRBD1 (5 bases). Trimming left V 2 bases short and J 5 bases short, with 9 bases between. Germline-derived CDR1 and CDR2 are MDHEN and SYDVKM. The length of the CDR3 is 13 residues. DNA of the CDR3: TGTGCCAGCAGTTTACGTGGGGGAACTGAAGCTTTCTTT. This gives the protein CASSLRGGTEAFF. The whole variable domain, remainder taken from reference TRBV28 and TRBJ1-1, is DVKVTQSSRYLVKRTGEKVFLECVQDMDHENMFWYRQDPGLGLRLIYFSYDVKMKEKGDIPEGYSVSREKKERFSLILESASTNQTSMYLCASSLRGGTEAFFGQGTRLTVV.

The chain combines TRBV14 with TRBJ2-3, with D unresolved. Germline CDR1 and CDR2: SGHDN and FVKESK. Trimming pared 0 bases from V and 1 base from J, leaving 5 bases between. The CDR3 contains 14 residues. The CDR3 coding sequence is TGTGCCAGCAGCCAAGATCTTGGCACAGATACGCAGTATTTT. Translating gives CASSQDLGTDTQYF.

The rearrangement uses TRBV2 and TRBJ1-6; 9 nucleotides align to TRBD1. The V gene's germline CDR1 is SNHLY and CDR2 FYNNEI. CDR3 length: 15 residues. V lost 7 bases, J lost 9 bases, and 10 bases stayed unmatched. The CDR3 coding sequence is TGTGCCAGCATCTCCGGGACAGGGAGAGGTTCACCCCTCCACTTT. Its translation: CASISGTGRGSPLHF.

The J gene is TRBJ1-3, the V gene TRBV7-2; possible D gene TRBD1, 5 bases. The length of the CDR3 is 15 residues. Germline CDR1 reads SGHTA; CDR2 reads FQGNSA. V was clipped by 3 bases and J by 2 bases, with 11 bases between them. The CDR3 nucleotides are TGTGCCAGCAGCTTCGACAGAAGCGCTGGAAACACCATATATTTT. As protein: CASSFDRSAGNTIYF.

This chain joins TRBV7-8 and TRBJ2-5; 11 bases are a match to TRBD2. The germline gives CDR1 SGHVS, CDR2 FQNEAQ. This CDR3 spans 16 amino acids. With 5 bases clipped from V and 2 bases from J, the junction kept 7 bases outside the gene matches. The CDR3 bases are TGTGCCAGCAGCGTCTTGACTAGCGGGAAGCAAGAGACCCAGTACTTC. This sequence encodes CASSVLTSGKQETQYF.

The chain recombines TRBV11-1 with TRBJ1-6; no definite D call. The CDR3 spans 14 residues. V was pared by 5 bases and J by 5 bases, with 10 bases between. Germline lookup yields CDR1 SGHAT and CDR2 FQDESV (reference sequence). This CDR3 is CASSRTGNNSPLHF. The CDR3 DNA follows: TGTGCCAGCAGCCGGACTGGAAATAATTCACCCCTCCACTTT.

CDR3 in amino acids: CSFKGASETQYF. CDR3 nucleotides: TGCAGTTTCAAAGGGGCCAGTGAGACCCAGTACTTC. The rearrangement uses TRBV29-1 and TRBJ2-5; a weak D match, TRBD1 (5 bases). Germline-derived CDR1 and CDR2 are SQVTM and ANQGSEA. The CDR3 length is 12 residues.

The DNA of the CDR3 is TGTGCCTGGAGTAAGGCACTAGCTAACTATGGCTACACCTTC. This gives the protein CAWSKALANYGYTF. The chain combines TRBV30 with TRBJ1-2; D gene unclear. Trimming cost V 2 bases and J 0 bases, with 10 bases left between them. The CDR3 runs to 14 residues. Germline assignment: CDR1 GTSNPN and CDR2 SVGIG (reference sequence).

This CDR3 is CASSILTGRTYNEQFF. Here the CDR3 DNA reads TGTGCCAGTAGTATCTTGACAGGGCGGACCTACAATGAGCAGTTCTTC. The rearrangement joins TRBV19 to TRBJ2-1; the match to TRBD1 covers 7 bases. Germline-derived CDR1 and CDR2 are LNHDA and SQIVND (reference sequence). Trimming removed 3 bases from V and 2 bases from J; junction bases left unmatched: 7. This CDR3 comprises 16 residues.

The chain has TRBV5-8 and TRBJ2-1; TRBD1 matches at 7 bases. The CDR3 runs 15 residues. Germline lookup yields CDR1 SGHTS and CDR2 YDEGEE. Losses at the gene ends were 2 bases for V and 3 bases for J; bases not matched to a gene: 5. The CDR3 DNA is TGTGCCAGCAGCTTCGGGACAGCCCTCTACAATGAGCAGTTCTTC. The encoded protein is CASSFGTALYNEQFF.

This clone was seen a single time. CDR3 nucleotide sequence: TGTGCCAGCAGCAGACGGGGGGCCTACGAGCAGTACTTC. As protein: CASSRRGAYEQYF. The chain carries TRBV7-8 and TRBJ2-7, with 7 positions matching TRBD2. The CDR3 is made up of 13 amino acids. V shed 5 bases, J shed 2 bases, and the junction held 3 bases outside the gene matches. CDR1 and CDR2 from the germline V gene are SGHVS and FQNEAQ.

The J gene is TRBJ2-2, the V gene TRBV5-5; the match to TRBD2 covers 10 bases. J lost 5 bases, V lost 1 base, and 8 bases had no gene match. Germline V gene lookup returns CDR1 SGHKS and CDR2 YYEKEE (reference sequence). This CDR3 has 17 amino acids. Written as DNA, the CDR3 is TGTGCCAGCAGCTTGTGGGGCCCTAGCGGGAGAACCGGGGAGCTGTTTTTT. The encoded protein is CASSLWGPSGRTGELFF.

The chain employs TRBV11-2 and TRBJ2-7; D gene ambiguous. Germline lookup yields CDR1 SGHAT and CDR2 FQNNGV. The CDR3 has 14 amino acids. Trimming cost V 5 bases and J 1 base, with 12 bases left between them. For the CDR3, the DNA is TGTGCCAGCAGCCCCCGACACGGGTCCTACGAGCAGTACTTC. Amino acid sequence: CASSPRHGSYEQYF.

This rearrangement joins TRBV5-1 to TRBJ2-4; possibly TRBD1 for D (6 bases). The germline V and J ends were trimmed by 1 base and 6 bases, with 14 bases remaining between them. CDR3 length: 15 amino acids. Germline CDR1 is SGHRS and CDR2 is YFSETQ. CDR3 nucleotide sequence: TGCGCCAGCAGCTTGACCTGGACAGCTGGAAACATTCAGTACTTC. It is translated as CASSLTWTAGNIQYF. Using reference TRBV5-1 and TRBJ2-4 for the parts outside the CDR3, the full variable domain is KAGVTQTPRYLIKTRGQQVTLSCSPISGHRSVSWYQQTPGQGLQFLFEYFSETQRNKGNFPGRFSGRQFSNSRSEMNVSTLELGDSALYLCASSLTWTAGNIQYFGAGTRLSVL.

This chain joins TRBV27 and TRBJ2-1; unclear D gene. The CDR3 runs 19 residues. V was clipped by 0 bases and J by 0 bases, with 18 bases between them. In germline, CDR1 is MNHEY, CDR2 SMNVEV (reference sequence). In nucleotides, the CDR3 is TGTGCCAGCAGTTTATCGCTCCCCGGAAGGGCTAACTCCTACAATGAGCAGTTCTTC. As protein: CASSLSLPGRANSYNEQFF.

The J gene is TRBJ1-4, the V gene TRBV25-1; 9 bases line up with TRBD1. The CDR3 consists of 15 residues. Trimming cost V 4 bases and J 5 bases; bases outside gene matches: 5. Per the germline V gene, CDR1 is MGHDK and CDR2 is SYGVNS. The CDR3 reads CASSGLDRGNEKLFF. CDR3 coding DNA: TGTGCCAGCAGTGGGCTTGACAGGGGGAATGAAAAACTGTTTTTT.

J is TRBJ2-7 and V is TRBV6-1, with TRBD1 matching over 7 bases. CDR3 length equals 13 residues. Germline trimming cut 6 bases from V and 9 bases from J; bases unmatched to any gene: 11. Germline-derived CDR1 and CDR2 are MNHNS and SASEGT. Written as DNA, the CDR3 is TGTGCCAGCAGCCGACAGGGTCTACGATCGCAGTACTTC. Translation: CASSRQGLRSQYF.